Below, 14 T cell receptor beta chains from the same sample are listed, as sequenced in a study of blood T cell repertoires in COVID-19. Some clones are missing from TCRdb's copy, which holds only in-frame ones; the method was immunoSEQ multiplex PCR. The profile shows about 94,000 clones, approximately 89% of them singletons. Sequencing was done on a sample of peripheral blood. Receptors originate from a human donor with acute or convalescent COVID-19. The donor label of this sample is uncertain.

J is TRBJ1-2 and V is TRBV28; D ambiguous. This CDR3 contains 13 residues. Trimming removed 4 bases from V and 5 bases from J, with 11 bases in between. Germline CDR1 and CDR2: MDHEN and SYDVKM. The CDR3 sequence is CASSSPSGYGYTF. For the CDR3, the DNA is TGTGCCAGCAGTTCTCCCTCGGGATATGGCTACACCTTC.

The chain joins TRBV19 to TRBJ2-5; D is perhaps TRBD2 (7 bases). The germline V gene encodes CDR1 LNHDA and CDR2 SQIVND (reference sequence). CDR3 length: 16 amino acids. V was cut by 5 bases and J by 5 bases, with 21 bases left in between. The CDR3 here is CASSPLLGGAGETQYF. The CDR3 DNA is TGTGCCAGTAGTCCCCTTTTGGGGGGGGCCGGGGAGACCCAGTACTTC.

This clone was counted at least ten times. The chain carries TRBV14 and TRBJ1-2, with D possibly matching TRBD1 (5 bases). The CDR3 spans 16 residues. Trimming took 4 bases from V and 4 from J, leaving 19 bases between them. Germline V gene sequence: CDR1 SGHDN, CDR2 FVKESK. The CDR3 reads CASSPTTVTTFYGYTF. For the CDR3, the DNA is TGTGCCAGCAGCCCGACGACAGTCACAACGTTCTATGGCTACACCTTC.

The rearrangement uses TRBV7-6 and TRBJ1-2; TRBD1 matches 7 bases. V shed 3 bases, J shed 2 bases, and the junction held 12 bases outside the gene matches. This CDR3 has 17 residues. CDR1 is SGHVS, CDR2 FNYEAQ, per germline. The CDR3 loop reads CASSFRQGVGTNYGYTF. The CDR3, as DNA: TGTGCCAGCAGCTTTAGACAGGGTGTTGGGACAAACTATGGCTACACCTTC. Supplemented by reference TRBV7-6 and TRBJ1-2, the full variable domain reads GAGVSQSPRYKVTKRGQDVALRCDPISGHVSLYWYRQALGQGPEFLTYFNYEAQQDKSGLPNDRFSAERPEGSISTLTIQRTEQRDSAMYRCASSFRQGVGTNYGYTFGSGTRLTVV.

This chain uses TRBV19 with TRBJ1-5; maybe TRBD1 (5 bases). From germline, CDR1 is LNHDA and CDR2 SQIVND (reference sequence). The V and J ends lost 1 base and 2 bases respectively, with 9 bases between them. The CDR3 loop spans 15 amino acids. The CDR3 loop is CASSIGGVGNQPQHF. The CDR3 region has the DNA TGTGCCAGTAGTATAGGGGGGGTTGGCAATCAGCCCCAGCATTTT. Looking up the rest from reference TRBV19 and TRBJ1-5 gives the full variable domain: DGGITQSPKYLFRKEGQNVTLSCEQNLNHDAMYWYRQDPGQGLRLIYYSQIVNDFQKGDIAEGYSVSREKKESFPLTVTSAQKNPTAFYLCASSIGGVGNQPQHFGDGTRLSIL.

V is TRBV9 and J is TRBJ1-3; 7 bases align to TRBD1. CDR3 size: 17 residues. CDR1 is SGDLS, CDR2 YYNGEE, per germline. After removal of 4 bases from V and 0 bases from J, the junction contained 10 bases not matched to a gene. The CDR3 DNA reads TGTGCCAGCAGCCCACGGGACAGAGCTTTCTCTGGAAACACCATATATTTT. This sequence encodes CASSPRDRAFSGNTIYF.

The chain uses TRBV7-3 and TRBJ2-1; D not certain. Germline V CDR1 and CDR2: SGHTA, FQGTGA. V lost 5 bases, J lost 7 bases, and 6 bases lay in between. There are 11 residues in the CDR3. CDR3 in amino acids: CASSNMNEQFF. Here the CDR3 DNA reads TGTGCCAGCAGCAACATGAATGAGCAGTTCTTC.

This rearrangement joins TRBV5-1 to TRBJ1-2; TRBD1 might be the D (6 bases). V lost 2 bases, J lost 6 bases, and 17 bases lay in between. CDR3 size: 15 residues. The germline gives CDR1 SGHRS, CDR2 YFSETQ. CDR3 in DNA: TGCGCCAGCAGCTTCGATTGGACAGCAGGGAATGGCTACACCTTC. This encodes CASSFDWTAGNGYTF.

The chain uses TRBV7-9 and TRBJ1-4, with a weak D call TRBD1 (6 bases). Germline V CDR1 and CDR2: SEHNR, FQNEAQ (reference sequence). V gave up 6 bases and J gave up 10 bases, with 24 bases separating them. The CDR3 runs 16 residues. CDR3 DNA: TGTGCCAGCAGACAAACCAGGGGCGGAGGAGTTGGAAAACTGTTTTTT. This codes for CASRQTRGGGVGKLFF.

This chain joins TRBV7-2 and TRBJ1-1; 7 nucleotides line up with TRBD1. The ends lost 5 bases at V and 11 bases at J; junction bases unmatched: 17. The germline V gene has CDR1 SGHTA and CDR2 FQGNSA. The CDR3 length is 15 residues. The CDR3 is CASSLPGQPPLGAFF. For the CDR3, the DNA is TGTGCCAGCAGCCTCCCGGGACAGCCTCCGCTGGGCGCTTTCTTT.

This rearrangement joins TRBV15 to TRBJ2-1; D uncertain. This CDR3 has 13 amino acids. Germline V gives CDR1 LNHNV, CDR2 YYDKDF (reference sequence). Trimming took off 6 bases at V and 13 bases at J, with 19 bases between the two ends. Written as DNA, the CDR3 is TGTGCCACCAGTAAGCCGACACCGGCAAATCAGTTCTTC. Translating it yields CATSKPTPANQFF.

This clone was observed a single time. The chain combines TRBV5-8 with TRBJ1-5, with 7 bases lining up with TRBD1. The V gene's germline CDR1 is SGHTS and CDR2 YDEGEE. V shed 7 bases, J shed 4 bases, and the junction held 11 bases outside the gene matches. This CDR3 is built from 15 residues. The CDR3 DNA follows: TGTGCCAGCGGCAACCCGGGACAGAGAAATCAGCCCCAGCATTTT. It is translated as CASGNPGQRNQPQHF.

The V and J genes are TRBV3-1 (or the pseudogene TRBV3-2) and TRBJ2-1, with a tentative D call TRBD1 (5 bases). CDR1 is LGHDT and CDR2 is YNNKEL in the germline V gene (reference sequence). There are 16 residues in the CDR3. V was shortened by 0 bases and J by 3 bases, with 12 bases between the two germline ends. CDR3 nucleotide sequence: TGTGCCAGCAGCCAAGATTTACAGGACCTCTACAATGAGCAGTTCTTC. It codes for CASSQDLQDLYNEQFF.

The CDR3 here is CASSPGQASSTDTQYF. The CDR3 nucleotides read TGTGCCAGCTCACCAGGGCAGGCCTCCAGCACAGATACGCAGTATTTT. J is TRBJ2-3 and V is TRBV18; unclear D gene. Germline V gene data show CDR1 as KGHSH and CDR2 as LQKENI. With 2 bases removed from V and 0 bases from J, the gap between germline ends came to 12 bases. CDR3 length equals 16 residues.